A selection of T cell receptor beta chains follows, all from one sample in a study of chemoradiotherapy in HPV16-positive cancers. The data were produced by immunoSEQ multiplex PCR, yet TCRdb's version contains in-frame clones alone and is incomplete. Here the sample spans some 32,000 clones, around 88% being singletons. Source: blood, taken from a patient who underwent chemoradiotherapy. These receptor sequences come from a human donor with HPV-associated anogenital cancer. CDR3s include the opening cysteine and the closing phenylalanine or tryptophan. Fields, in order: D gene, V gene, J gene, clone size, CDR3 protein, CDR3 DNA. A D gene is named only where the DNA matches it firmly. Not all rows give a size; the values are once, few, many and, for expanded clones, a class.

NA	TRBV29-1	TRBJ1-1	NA	CSVVAGGFWNTEAFF	TGCAGCGTTGTGGCAGGCGGCTTTTGGAACACTGAAGCTTTCTTT
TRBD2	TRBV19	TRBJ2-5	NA	CASSHTGLAGGPGQETQYF	TGTGCCAGTAGTCACACGGGACTAGCGGGAGGGCCGGGGCAAGAGACCCAGTACTTC
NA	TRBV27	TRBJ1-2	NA	CASRPDTWTEHYGYTF	TGTGCCAGCAGACCAGATACCTGGACGGAACACTATGGCTACACCTTC
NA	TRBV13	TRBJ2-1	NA	CASSFPDSSYNEQFF	TGTGCCAGCAGCTTCCCGGACAGCTCCTACAATGAGCAGTTCTTC
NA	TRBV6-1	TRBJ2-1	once	CASLSYYNEQFF	TGTGCCAGCCTCTCTTACTACAATGAGCAGTTCTTC
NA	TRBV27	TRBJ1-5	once	CASSFSMRGNQPQHF	TGTGCCAGCAGTTTTTCGATGAGGGGCAATCAGCCCCAGCATTTT
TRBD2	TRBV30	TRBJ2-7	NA	CAWSHSGGGSYEQYF	TGTGCCTGGAGCCATAGCGGGGGGGGATCCTACGAGCAGTACTTC
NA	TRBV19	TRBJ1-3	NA	CASSIARASSGNTIYF	TGTGCCAGTAGTATAGCGCGGGCGAGCTCTGGAAACACCATATATTTT
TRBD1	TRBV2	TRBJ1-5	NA	CASKRDSAQPQHF	TGTGCCAGCAAGAGGGACAGCGCTCAGCCCCAGCATTTT
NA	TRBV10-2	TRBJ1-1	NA	CASSELAGWVNTEAFF	TGCGCCAGCAGTGAGTTGGCAGGGTGGGTGAACACTGAAGCTTTCTTT
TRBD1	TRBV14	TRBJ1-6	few	CASTRTGLSSPLHF	TGTGCCAGCACTCGGACAGGGCTATCCTCACCCCTCCACTTT
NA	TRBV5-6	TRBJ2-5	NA	CASSFGEPETQYF	TGTGCCAGCAGCTTCGGGGAACCAGAGACCCAGTACTTC
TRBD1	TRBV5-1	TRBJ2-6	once	CASTTGGSSGANVLTF	TGCGCCAGTACTACAGGGGGTAGCTCTGGGGCCAACGTCCTGACTTTC
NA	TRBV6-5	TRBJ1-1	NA	CASSDQYTEAFF	TGTGCCAGCAGTGATCAATACACTGAAGCTTTCTTT
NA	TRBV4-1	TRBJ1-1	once	CASSPGQLGNTEAFF	TGCGCCAGCAGCCCAGGACAGTTGGGGAACACTGAAGCTTTCTTT
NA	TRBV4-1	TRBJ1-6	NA	CASSQDLLDSPLHF	TGCGCCAGCAGCCAAGATTTGTTGGATTCACCCCTCCACTTT
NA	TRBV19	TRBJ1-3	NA	CASKSQQDSGNTIYF	TGTGCCAGTAAGTCCCAGCAGGATTCTGGAAACACCATATATTTT
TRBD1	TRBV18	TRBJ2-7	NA	CASSSTGTGFYEQYF	TGTGCCAGCTCATCCACCGGGACAGGGTTCTACGAGCAGTACTTC
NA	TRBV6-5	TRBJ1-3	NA	CASSTLGRGNTIYF	TGTGCCAGCAGTACGCTGGGGAGGGGAAACACCATATATTTT
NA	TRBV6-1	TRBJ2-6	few	CATRTDLSGANVLTF	TGTGCCACCCGGACGGACCTCTCTGGGGCCAACGTCCTGACTTTC
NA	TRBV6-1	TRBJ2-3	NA	CASSVGALVTYF	TGTGCCAGCAGTGTTGGGGCCCTAGTAACGTATTTT
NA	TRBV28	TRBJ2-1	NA	CASSTTTTRGPYNEQFF	TGTGCCAGCAGTACTACAACGACAAGGGGACCCTACAATGAGCAGTTCTTC
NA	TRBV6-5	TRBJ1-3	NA	CASSEFGVAGNTIYF	TGTGCCAGCAGCGAATTCGGGGTCGCTGGAAACACCATATATTTT
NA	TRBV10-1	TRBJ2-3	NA	CASSEVSPDTQYF	TGCGCCAGCAGTGAAGTCTCTCCGGATACGCAGTATTTT
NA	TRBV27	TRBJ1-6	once	CASSLSVGGRSPLHF	TGTGCCAGCAGTTTATCGGTTGGTGGGCGTTCACCCCTCCACTTT
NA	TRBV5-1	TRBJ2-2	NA	CASSVAHTGELFF	TGCGCCAGCAGCGTAGCTCACACCGGGGAGCTGTTTTTT
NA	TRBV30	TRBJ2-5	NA	CAWSLDYRVETQYF	TGTGCCTGGAGTCTTGATTACAGGGTCGAGACCCAGTACTTC
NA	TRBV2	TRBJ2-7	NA	CASSVHSYEQYF	TGTGCCAGCAGTGTCCACTCCTACGAGCAGTACTTC
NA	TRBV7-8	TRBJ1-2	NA	CASSREIKGGGGYTF	TGTGCCAGCAGCAGGGAGATAAAGGGAGGCGGTGGCTACACCTTC
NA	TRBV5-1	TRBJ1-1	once	CASSSGATANTEAFF	TGCGCCAGCAGCTCAGGCGCGACAGCGAACACTGAAGCTTTCTTT
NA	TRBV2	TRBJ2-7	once	CASSESLGYEQYF	TGTGCCAGCAGTGAATCGCTGGGGTACGAGCAGTACTTC
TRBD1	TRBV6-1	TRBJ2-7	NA	CASGTGKAYEQYF	TGTGCCAGCGGGACAGGGAAAGCCTACGAGCAGTACTTC
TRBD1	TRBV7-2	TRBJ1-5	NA	CASSLTGGPNQPQHF	TGTGCCAGCAGCTTGACAGGGGGCCCCAATCAGCCCCAGCATTTT
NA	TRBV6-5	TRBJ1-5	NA	CASQLYSNQPQHF	TGTGCCAGCCAGTTATATAGCAATCAGCCCCAGCATTTT
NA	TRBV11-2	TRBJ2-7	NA	CASSVSQGYEQYF	TGTGCCAGCAGCGTGAGTCAGGGCTACGAGCAGTACTTC
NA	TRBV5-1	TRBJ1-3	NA	CASSLAGASGNTIYF	TGCGCCAGCAGCTTGGCGGGGGCCTCTGGAAACACCATATATTTT
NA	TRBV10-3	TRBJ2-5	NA	CAGSGLYQETQYF	TGTGCAGGGTCGGGTTTGTACCAAGAGACCCAGTACTTC
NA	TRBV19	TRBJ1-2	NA	CASSGGGNGFGGYTF	TGTGCCAGTAGTGGCGGGGGCAACGGGTTCGGTGGCTACACCTTC
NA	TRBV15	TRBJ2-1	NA	CATSRINFGQFF	TGTGCCACCAGCAGAATTAATTTTGGGCAGTTCTTC
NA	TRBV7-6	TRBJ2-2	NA	CASSLGPGLGTGELFF	TGTGCCAGCAGTCTAGGTCCGGGTTTGGGGACCGGGGAGCTGTTTTTT
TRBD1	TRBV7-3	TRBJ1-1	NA	CASSPSGQEAFF	TGTGCCAGCAGCCCCTCGGGACAGGAAGCTTTCTTT
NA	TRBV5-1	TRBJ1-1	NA	CASSLPTVSNTEAFF	TGCGCCAGCAGCTTGCCCACGGTCTCGAACACTGAAGCTTTCTTT
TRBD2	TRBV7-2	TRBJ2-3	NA	CASSYDGRVTDTQYF	TGTGCCAGCAGCTACGACGGGAGGGTGACAGATACGCAGTATTTT
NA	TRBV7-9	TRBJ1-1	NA	CASSYVSGTEAFF	TGTGCCAGCAGCTACGTCAGTGGCACTGAAGCTTTCTTT
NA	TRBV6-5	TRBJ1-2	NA	CASSYSEASLRGYTF	TGTGCCAGCAGTTACAGTGAGGCCAGTTTGAGGGGCTACACCTTC
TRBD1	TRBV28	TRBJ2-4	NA	CASTDLGDSLRGKNIQYF	TGTGCCAGCACCGACCTCGGGGACAGCCTGAGGGGGAAAAACATTCAGTACTTC
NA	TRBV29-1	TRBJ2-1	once	CSVDSRVDEQFF	TGCAGCGTTGATTCCAGGGTCGATGAGCAGTTCTTC
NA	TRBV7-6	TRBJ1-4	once	CASSLGSSTNEKLFF	TGTGCCAGCAGCTTAGGGTCCTCAACTAATGAAAAACTGTTTTTT
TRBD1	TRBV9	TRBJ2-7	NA	CASSAGGAGHEQYF	TGTGCCAGCAGCGCAGGGGGCGCGGGTCACGAGCAGTACTTC
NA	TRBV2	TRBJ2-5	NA	CASHGGWGAETQYF	TGTGCCAGCCATGGGGGGTGGGGCGCGGAGACCCAGTACTTC
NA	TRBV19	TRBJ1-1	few	CASSPQLRNTEAFF	TGTGCCAGTAGTCCTCAACTCCGGAACACTGAAGCTTTCTTT
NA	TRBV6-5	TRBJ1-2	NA	CASSYTKYIKGGGYTF	TGTGCCAGCAGTTACACAAAATATATTAAGGGTGGGGGCTACACCTTC
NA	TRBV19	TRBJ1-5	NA	CASSIYSGMLDQPQHF	TGTGCCAGTAGTATTTATTCAGGGATGTTAGATCAGCCCCAGCATTTT